Described below is a single TCR beta chain sequence and its context. This specimen belongs to a study of blood T cell repertoires in COVID-19. The germline gives CDR1 GTSNPN, CDR2 SVGIG (reference sequence). The CDR3 extends over 13 amino acids. Trimming took off 7 bases at V and 0 bases at J, with 13 bases between the two ends. The authors' processing: Reference gene primer amplification in the assay estimated nucleated cell counts. TCRdb's table, derived via immunoSEQ multiplex PCR, lists solely in-frame clones and lacks some. That table supplies the V and J calls and clone size; D and trimming were determined from the DNA. The sample carries some 180,000 clones, 70% to 85% recorded once.

The chain couples TRBV30 to TRBJ2-7; perhaps TRBD1 as D (6 bases). The specimen was peripheral blood. The receptor was isolated from a man aged 50-59 years who had recovered from COVID-19. The CDR3 loop is CASIRGSSYEQYF. The CDR3 bases are TGTGCCTCCATCAGGGGTAGCTCCTACGAGCAGTACTTC.